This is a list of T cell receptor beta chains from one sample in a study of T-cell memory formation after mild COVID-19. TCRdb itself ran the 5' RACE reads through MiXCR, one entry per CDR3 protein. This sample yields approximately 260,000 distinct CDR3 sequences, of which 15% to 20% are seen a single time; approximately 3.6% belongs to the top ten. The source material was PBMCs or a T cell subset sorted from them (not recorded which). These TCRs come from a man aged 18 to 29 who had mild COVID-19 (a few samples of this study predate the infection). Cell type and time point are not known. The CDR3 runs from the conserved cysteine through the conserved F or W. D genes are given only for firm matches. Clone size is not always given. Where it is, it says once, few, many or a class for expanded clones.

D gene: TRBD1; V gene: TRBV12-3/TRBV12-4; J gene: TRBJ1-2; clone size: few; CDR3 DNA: TGTGCCAGCAGGCAGACAGGGTCGGATGGCTACACCTTC; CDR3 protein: CASRQTGSDGYTF
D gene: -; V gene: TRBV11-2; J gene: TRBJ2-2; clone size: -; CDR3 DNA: TGTGCCAGCAGCACCTGGACGGGGCTCGGGGAGCTGTTTTTT; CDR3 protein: CASSTWTGLGELFF
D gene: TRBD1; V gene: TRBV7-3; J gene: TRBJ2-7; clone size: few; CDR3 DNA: TGTGCCAGCAGCCAGGGACAGGGGTCCAACGAGCAGTACTTC; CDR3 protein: CASSQGQGSNEQYF
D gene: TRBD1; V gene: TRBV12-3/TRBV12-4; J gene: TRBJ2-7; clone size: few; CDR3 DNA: TGTGCCAGCAGTTTGGGACAGGGGCACTACGAGCAGTACTTC; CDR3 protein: CASSLGQGHYEQYF
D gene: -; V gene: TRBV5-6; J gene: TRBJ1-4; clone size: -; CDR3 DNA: TGTGCCAGCAGCCCGCAGGAGAATGAAAAACTGTTTTTT; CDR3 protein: CASSPQENEKLFF
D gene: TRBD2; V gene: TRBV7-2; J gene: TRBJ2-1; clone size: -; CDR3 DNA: TGTGCCAGCAGCCCTCTAGCGGCCTACAATGAGCAGTTCTTC; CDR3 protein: CASSPLAAYNEQFF
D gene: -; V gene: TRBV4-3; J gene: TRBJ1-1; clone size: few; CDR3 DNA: TGCGCCAGCAGCCGAGCGGGACACGGCAACACTGAAGCTTTCTTT; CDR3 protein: CASSRAGHGNTEAFF
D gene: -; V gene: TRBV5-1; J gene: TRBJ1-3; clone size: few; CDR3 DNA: TGCGCCAGCAGCTTGGGGGCCAAGGGCTCTGGAAACACCATATATTTT; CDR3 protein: CASSLGAKGSGNTIYF
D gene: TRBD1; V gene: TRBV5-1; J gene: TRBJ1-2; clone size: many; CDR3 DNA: TGCGCCAGCAGCTTGGGGGACAGGAGCTATGGCTACACCTTC; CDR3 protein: CASSLGDRSYGYTF
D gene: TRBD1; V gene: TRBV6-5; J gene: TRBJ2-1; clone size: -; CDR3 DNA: TGTGCCAGCGGACAGGGATACAATGAGCAGTTCTTC; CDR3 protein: CASGQGYNEQFF
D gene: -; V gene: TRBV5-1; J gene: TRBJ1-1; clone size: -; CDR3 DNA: TGCGCCAGCAGGCCGAATCTAGGGATCGCTGAAGCTTTCTTT; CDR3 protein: CASRPNLGIAEAFF
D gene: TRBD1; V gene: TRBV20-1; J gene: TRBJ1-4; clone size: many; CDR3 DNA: TGCAGTGCTCGTGACAGGGTTAGAGGGGAAAAACTGTTTTTT; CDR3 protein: CSARDRVRGEKLFF
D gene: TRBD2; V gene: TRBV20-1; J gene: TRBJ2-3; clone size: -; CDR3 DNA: TGCAGTGTTTTTACTTTAAGGGAGGGTAGTAGCACAGATACGCAGTATTTT; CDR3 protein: CSVFTLREGSSTDTQYF
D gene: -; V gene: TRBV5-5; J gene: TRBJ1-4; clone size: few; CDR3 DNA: TGTGCCAGCAGCCTCACCTTCAGAACAACTAATGAAAAACTGTTTTTT; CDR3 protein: CASSLTFRTTNEKLFF
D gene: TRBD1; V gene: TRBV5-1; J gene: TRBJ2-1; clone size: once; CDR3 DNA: TGCGCCAGCAGCTCACTCGGGACAGGGTATAATGAGCAGTTCTTC; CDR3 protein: CASSSLGTGYNEQFF
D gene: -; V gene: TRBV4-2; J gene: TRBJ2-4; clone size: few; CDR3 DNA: TGTGCCAGCAGCCAAGAGGTATTAGCCAAAAACATTCAGTACTTC; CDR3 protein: CASSQEVLAKNIQYF
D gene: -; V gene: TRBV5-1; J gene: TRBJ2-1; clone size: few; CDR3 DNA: TGCGCCAGCAGCTTGCACCAGGAGAGTGAGCAGTTCTTC; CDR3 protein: CASSLHQESEQFF
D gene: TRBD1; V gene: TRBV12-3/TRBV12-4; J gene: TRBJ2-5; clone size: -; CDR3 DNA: TGTGCCAGCACTCAAGGACAGGGACTTATTAAAGAGACCCAGTACTTC; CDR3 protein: CASTQGQGLIKETQYF
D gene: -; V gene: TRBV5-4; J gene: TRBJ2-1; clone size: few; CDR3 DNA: TGTGCCAGCAGCGGGGGACCGATCAATGAGCAGTTCTTC; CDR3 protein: CASSGGPINEQFF
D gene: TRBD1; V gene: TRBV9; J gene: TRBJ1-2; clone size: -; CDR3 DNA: TGTGCCAGCAGCCTGAGGGGACAGGGGAACTTTGGCTACACCTTC; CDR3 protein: CASSLRGQGNFGYTF
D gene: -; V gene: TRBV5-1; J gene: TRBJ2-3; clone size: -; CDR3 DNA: TGCGCCAGCAGAGAAATGCCAGGGCTGCTGCGCACAGATACGCAGTATTTT; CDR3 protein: CASREMPGLLRTDTQYF
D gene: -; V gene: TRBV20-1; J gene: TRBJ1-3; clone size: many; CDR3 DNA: TGCAGTGCTAGTAATCCCAACGCCCGCGGAAACACCATATATTTT; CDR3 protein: CSASNPNARGNTIYF
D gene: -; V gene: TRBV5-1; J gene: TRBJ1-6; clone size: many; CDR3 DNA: TGCGCCAGCAGCTCGGGCGTTTTGAATTCACCCCTCCACTTT; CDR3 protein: CASSSGVLNSPLHF
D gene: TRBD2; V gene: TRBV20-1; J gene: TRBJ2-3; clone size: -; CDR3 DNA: TGCAGTGCTAGACAGCGGGGGCGCACAGATACGCAGTATTTT; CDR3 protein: CSARQRGRTDTQYF
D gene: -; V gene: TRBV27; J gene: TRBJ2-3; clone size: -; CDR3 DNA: TGTGCCAGCAGTCCCCTAGGGGGAAGCACAGATACGCAGTATTTT; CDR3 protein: CASSPLGGSTDTQYF
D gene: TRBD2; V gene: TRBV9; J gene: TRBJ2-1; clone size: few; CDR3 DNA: TGTGCCAGCAGCGTAGCGGGGGGGAATACCTACAATGAGCAGTTCTTC; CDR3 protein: CASSVAGGNTYNEQFF
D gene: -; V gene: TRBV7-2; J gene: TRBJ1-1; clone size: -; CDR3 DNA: TGTGCCAGCAGCTACGGGGGCGAGGGAACTGAAGCTTTCTTT; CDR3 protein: CASSYGGEGTEAFF
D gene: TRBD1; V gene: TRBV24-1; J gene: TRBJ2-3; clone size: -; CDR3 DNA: TGTGCCACCAGTGGAGACAGGGATCCAGATACGCAGTATTTT; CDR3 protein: CATSGDRDPDTQYF
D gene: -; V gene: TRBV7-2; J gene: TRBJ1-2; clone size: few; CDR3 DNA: TGTGCCAGCAGCTTATCGGGGGCATTTGGCTACACCTTC; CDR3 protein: CASSLSGAFGYTF
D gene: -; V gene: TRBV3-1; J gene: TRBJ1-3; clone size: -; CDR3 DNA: TGTGCCAGCAGTCCATCGACAGGCTCTGGAAACACCATATATTTT; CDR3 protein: CASSPSTGSGNTIYF
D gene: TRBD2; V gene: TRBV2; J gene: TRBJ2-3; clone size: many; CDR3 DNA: TGTGCCAGCAGTCAGCGGGGGGCCTCACTGGATACGCAGTATTTT; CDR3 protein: CASSQRGASLDTQYF
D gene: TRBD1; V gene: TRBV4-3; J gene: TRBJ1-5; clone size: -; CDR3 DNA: TGCGCCAGCAGCCAAGATGGGGGACAGGGTTTCCAGCCCCAGCATTTT; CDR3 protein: CASSQDGGQGFQPQHF
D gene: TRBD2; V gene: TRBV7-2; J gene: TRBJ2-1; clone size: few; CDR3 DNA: TGTGCCAGCAGCTTAGTCGTCCTAGCGGCGCGCTACAATGAGCAGTTCTTC; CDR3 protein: CASSLVVLAARYNEQFF
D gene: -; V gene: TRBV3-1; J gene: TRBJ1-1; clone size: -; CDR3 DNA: TGTGCCAGCAGCCAAAGGCCAAACACTGAAGCTTTCTTT; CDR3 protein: CASSQRPNTEAFF
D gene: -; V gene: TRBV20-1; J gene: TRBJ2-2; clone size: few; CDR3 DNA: TGCAGTGCTCGCCCGGGAACGAACACCGGGGAGCTGTTTTTT; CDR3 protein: CSARPGTNTGELFF
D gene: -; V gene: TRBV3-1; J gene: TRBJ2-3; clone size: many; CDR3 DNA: TGTGCCAGCAGCCCGATCCGGGCGGGCAGCACAGATACGCAGTATTTT; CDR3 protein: CASSPIRAGSTDTQYF
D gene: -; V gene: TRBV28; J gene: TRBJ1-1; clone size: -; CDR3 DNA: TGTGCCAGCAGTTTATATCCCCTCGGTTTCGGTGGAGGGACTGAAGCTTTCTTT; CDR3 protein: CASSLYPLGFGGGTEAFF
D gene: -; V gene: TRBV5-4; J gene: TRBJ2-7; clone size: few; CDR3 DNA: TGTGCCAGCAGCTTGGTCGGCAGTTACGAGCAGTACTTC; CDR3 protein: CASSLVGSYEQYF
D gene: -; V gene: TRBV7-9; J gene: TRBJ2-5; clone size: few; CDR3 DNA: TGTGCCACCGGCACCGACCGGACCCAGTACTTC; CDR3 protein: CATGTDRTQYF
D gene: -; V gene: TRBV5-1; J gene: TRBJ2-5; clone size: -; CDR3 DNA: TGCGCCAGCAGCTTGGATGGGGGGTGGCAAGAGACCCAGTACTTC; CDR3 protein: CASSLDGGWQETQYF
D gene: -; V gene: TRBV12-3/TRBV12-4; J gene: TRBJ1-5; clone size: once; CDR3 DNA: TGTGCCAGCAGTTTGTACAGTGAACAGCCCCAGCATTTT; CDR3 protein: CASSLYSEQPQHF
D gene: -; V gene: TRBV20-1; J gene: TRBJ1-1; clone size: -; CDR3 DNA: TGCAGTGCTAGAGGGGGCGAGCCCAAGAACACTGAAGCTTTCTTT; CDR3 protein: CSARGGEPKNTEAFF
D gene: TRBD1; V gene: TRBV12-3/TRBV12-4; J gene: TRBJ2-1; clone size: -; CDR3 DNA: TGTGCCAGCAGTTTCCAGGACAGGGGCTCCCAGGTCTTC; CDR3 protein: CASSFQDRGSQVF
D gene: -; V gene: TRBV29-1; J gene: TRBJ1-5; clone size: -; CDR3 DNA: TGCAGCGCCCAGGCAGGGAGCCATCAGCCCCAGCATTTT; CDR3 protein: CSAQAGSHQPQHF
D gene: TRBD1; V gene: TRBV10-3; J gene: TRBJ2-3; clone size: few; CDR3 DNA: TGTGCCATCAGGAGAATGTACAGGGGGAGCACAGATACGCAGTATTTT; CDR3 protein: CAIRRMYRGSTDTQYF
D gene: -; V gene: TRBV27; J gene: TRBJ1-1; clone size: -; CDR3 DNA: TGTGCCAGCAGCTTTATCTGGATGGCCGGAGGGACTGAAGCTTTCTTT; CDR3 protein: CASSFIWMAGGTEAFF
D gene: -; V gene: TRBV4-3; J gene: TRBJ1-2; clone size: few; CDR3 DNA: TGCGCCAGCAGCCCCTCGCCGGACTTCTATGGCTACACCTTC; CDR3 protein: CASSPSPDFYGYTF
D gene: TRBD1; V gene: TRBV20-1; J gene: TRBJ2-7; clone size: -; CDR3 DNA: TGCAGTGCTCGCAGGGGGTTGGATCACGAGCAGTACTTC; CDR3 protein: CSARRGLDHEQYF
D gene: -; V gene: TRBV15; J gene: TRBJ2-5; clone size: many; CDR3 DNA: TGTGCCACCAGCAGAGATTACACCCAAGAGACCCAGTACTTC; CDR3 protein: CATSRDYTQETQYF
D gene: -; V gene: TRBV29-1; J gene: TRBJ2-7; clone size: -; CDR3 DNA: TGCAGCGTTGGGCGGGGTCTCTCCTACGAGCAGTACTTC; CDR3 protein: CSVGRGLSYEQYF
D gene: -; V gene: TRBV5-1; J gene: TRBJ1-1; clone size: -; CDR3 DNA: TGCGCCAGCAGCTTCGGGTCCGAACAGCTGGCGGCTTTCTTT; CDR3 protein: CASSFGSEQLAAFF
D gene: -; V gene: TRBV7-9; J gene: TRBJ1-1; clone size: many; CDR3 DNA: TGTGCCAGCAGCTTAGCAGGGGAAGGTGAAGCTTTCTTT; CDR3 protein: CASSLAGEGEAFF
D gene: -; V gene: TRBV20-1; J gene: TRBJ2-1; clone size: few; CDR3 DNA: TGCAGTGCTCCCCGGACCCTCTACAATGAGCAGTTCTTC; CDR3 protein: CSAPRTLYNEQFF
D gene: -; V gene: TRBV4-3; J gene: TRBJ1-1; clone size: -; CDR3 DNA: TGCGCCACCTCTGCGAAGACGAACACTGAAGCTTTCTTT; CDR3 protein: CATSAKTNTEAFF
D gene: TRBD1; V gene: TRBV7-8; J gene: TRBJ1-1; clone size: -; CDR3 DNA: TGTGCCAGCAGCGGTGACAGGGGCACTGAAGCTTTCTTT; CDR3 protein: CASSGDRGTEAFF
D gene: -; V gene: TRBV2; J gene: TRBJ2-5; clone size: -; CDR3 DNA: TGTGCCAGCACGCCCCAAACGGGGGAGACCCAGTACTTC; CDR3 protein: CASTPQTGETQYF
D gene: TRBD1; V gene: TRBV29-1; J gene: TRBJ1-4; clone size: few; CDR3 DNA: TGCAGCGTCCGGACAGGTTATGAAAAACTGTTTTTT; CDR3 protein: CSVRTGYEKLFF
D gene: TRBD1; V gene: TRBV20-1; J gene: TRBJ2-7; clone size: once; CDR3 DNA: TGCAGTGCTCCTGGACAGGGAGACATCTACGAGCAGTACTTC; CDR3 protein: CSAPGQGDIYEQYF
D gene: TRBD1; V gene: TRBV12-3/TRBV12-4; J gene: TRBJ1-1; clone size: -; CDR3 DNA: TGTGCCAGCAGGAAAGGGGGCTGGAACACTGAAGCTTTCTTT; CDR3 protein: CASRKGGWNTEAFF